This T cell receptor (beta chain) was retrieved from a study of blood T cell repertoires in COVID-19. Across the whole study: The United States, Italy and Spain supplied acute and convalescent COVID-19 samples. From T cells, B-cell-depleted T cells, or PBMCs came the material, which was cDNA or gDNA.

This clone occurred once. This table comes from immunoSEQ multiplex PCR, and its TCRdb copy is limited to in-frame clones, with some not included. In the table there are some 31,000 clones, 85% to 90% of which are singletons. The source is a man aged 55 to 70 with active COVID-19. Source material: peripheral blood.

CDR3 sequence reads: CASREGSDGNQPQHF. CDR3 coding DNA: TGTGCCAGCAGAGAGGGTTCGGATGGCAATCAGCCCCAGCATTTT. The rearrangement uses TRBV6-5 and TRBJ1-5; no definite D call. The CDR3 covers 15 residues. Germline V gene lookup returns CDR1 MNHEY and CDR2 SVGAGI. Trimming pared 6 bases from V and 2 bases from J, leaving 14 bases between.